What follows describes a single TCR beta chain. The target antigen is unknown. The CDR3 length is 14 residues. V was pared by 8 bases and J by 5 bases, with 5 bases of the junction left unmatched. CDR1 LGHNT and CDR2 FRNRAP come from the germline V gene. The data derive from a study of Ad26.COV2.S vaccination and SARS-CoV-2 variants. Only in-frame clones appear in the TCRdb table, and some are missing; sequencing was by immunoSEQ multiplex PCR. The data show approximately 400,000 clones, about 91% seen once. Points from the study as a whole: It was found that vaccine and placebo recipients had similar non-spike TCR breadth.

The rearrangement uses TRBV12-5 and TRBJ1-4; TRBD1 aligns across 10 bases. Sequencing was performed on peripheral blood, taken after recovery from COVID-19. This TCR came from a human donor who had recovered from COVID-19. The CDR3 bases are TGTGCTAGTCGATCGACAGGGGGCAATGAAAAACTGTTTTTT. Translation: CASRSTGGNEKLFF.